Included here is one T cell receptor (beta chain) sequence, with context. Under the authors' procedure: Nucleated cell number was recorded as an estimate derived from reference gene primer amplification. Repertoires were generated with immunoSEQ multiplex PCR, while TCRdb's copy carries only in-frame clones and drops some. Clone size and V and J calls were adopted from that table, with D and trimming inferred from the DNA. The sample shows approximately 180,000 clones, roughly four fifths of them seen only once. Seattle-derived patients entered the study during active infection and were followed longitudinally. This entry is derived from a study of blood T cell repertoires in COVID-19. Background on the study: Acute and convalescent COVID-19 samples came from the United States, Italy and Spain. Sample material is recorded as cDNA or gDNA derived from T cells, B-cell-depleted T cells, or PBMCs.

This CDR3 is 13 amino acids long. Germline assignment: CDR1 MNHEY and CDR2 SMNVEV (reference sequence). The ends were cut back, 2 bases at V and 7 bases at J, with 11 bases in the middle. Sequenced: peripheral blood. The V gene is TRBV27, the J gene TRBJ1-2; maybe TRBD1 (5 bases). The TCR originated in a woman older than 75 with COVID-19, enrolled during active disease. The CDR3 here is CASSLNRGGGYTF. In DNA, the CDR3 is TGTGCCAGCAGTTTAAACCGGGGGGGTGGCTACACCTTC.